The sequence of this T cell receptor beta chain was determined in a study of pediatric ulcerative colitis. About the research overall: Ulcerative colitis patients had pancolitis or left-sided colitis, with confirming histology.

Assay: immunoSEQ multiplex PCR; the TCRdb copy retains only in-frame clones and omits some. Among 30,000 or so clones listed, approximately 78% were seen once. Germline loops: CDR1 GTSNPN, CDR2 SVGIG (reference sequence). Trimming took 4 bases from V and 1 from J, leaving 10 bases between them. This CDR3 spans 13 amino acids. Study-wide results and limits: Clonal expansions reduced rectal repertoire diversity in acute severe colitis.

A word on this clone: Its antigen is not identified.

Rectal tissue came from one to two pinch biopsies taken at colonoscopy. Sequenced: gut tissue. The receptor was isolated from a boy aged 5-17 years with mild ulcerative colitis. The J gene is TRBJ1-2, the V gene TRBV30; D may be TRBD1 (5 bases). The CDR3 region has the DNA TGTGCCTGGATACAGGCGGGTAACTATGGCTACACCTTC. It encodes CAWIQAGNYGYTF.